This T cell receptor beta chain was captured in a study of cytomegalovirus exposure and HLA in healthy donors. Background on the study: Previous work identified 120 million or so unique TCR beta sequences from 150 million to 200 million T cells. Study-wide results and limits: It was fewer than 200 TCR beta chains that were listed as cytomegalovirus-associated.

To note about this clone: Its antigen is as yet unknown.

PCR involved 60 Vbeta and 13 Jbeta primers. Clones were read by immunoSEQ multiplex PCR, and TCRdb kept only the in-frame ones, dropping some. This table has approximately 180,000 clones, approximately 84% appearing once. This CDR3 is built from 14 residues. Trimming stripped 5 bases from V and 4 bases from J, with 15 bases between. The germline V gene encodes CDR1 SEHNR and CDR2 FQNEAQ (reference sequence). The sequenced material came from PBMCs. The TCR was taken from a girl aged 10 to 17 in good health and CMV-seropositive. The gene calls are TRBV7-9 and TRBJ2-7; perhaps TRBD2 as D (6 bases). CDR3 in DNA: TGTGCCAGCAGCAACACTAGCCTAGGGTACGAGCAGTACTTC. The encoded protein is CASSNTSLGYEQYF.